The 16 T cell receptor beta chains in this list originate from one sample, sequenced in a study of T cell responses to AZD1222 COVID-19 vaccine. Sequencing used immunoSEQ multiplex PCR; TCRdb keeps in-frame clones, though not all of them. The sample contains roughly 160,000 clones, 92% of which appear only once. The sample here was peripheral blood, taken on day 0 of MenACWY control vaccination. These receptors were obtained from an adult in good health.

The V gene is TRBV18, the J gene TRBJ1-5, with no clear D. Trimming stripped 4 bases from V and 7 bases from J, with 11 bases between. Germline V gene lookup returns CDR1 KGHSH and CDR2 LQKENI. CDR3 size: 13 residues. CDR3 residues: CASSRVEAQPQHF. The CDR3 DNA reads as TGTGCCAGCTCACGCGTGGAGGCCCAGCCCCAGCATTTT.

This rearrangement joins TRBV7-2 to TRBJ2-6, with D unclear. Trimming took 5 bases from V and 12 from J, leaving 8 bases between them. This CDR3 has 11 amino acids. Looked up from germline, CDR1 is SGHTA and CDR2 is FQGNSA. DNA for the CDR3: TGTGCCAGCAGCCTAACGCTCGTCCTGACTTTC. It yields the protein CASSLTLVLTF.

The V call is TRBV3-1 (or the pseudogene TRBV3-2), the J call TRBJ2-7; D call uncertain. This CDR3 spans 13 amino acids. Trimming took off 2 bases at V and 6 bases at J, with 11 bases between the two ends. The germline CDR1 and CDR2 sequences are LGHDT and YNNKEL (reference sequence). This CDR3 reads CASSQSSPGEQYF. The CDR3 nucleotides are TGTGCCAGCAGCCAATCAAGCCCTGGCGAGCAGTACTTC.

The rearrangement joins TRBV4-1 to TRBJ1-2; weak D call: TRBD1 (5 bases). Per the germline V gene, CDR1 is MGHRA and CDR2 is YSYEKL. V was cut by 3 bases and J by 0 bases, with 11 bases left in between. CDR3 size: 15 residues. The chain's CDR3 is CASSQGATANYGYTF. As DNA, the CDR3 is TGCGCCAGCAGCCAGGGCGCGACAGCTAACTATGGCTACACCTTC.

V and J are TRBV2 and TRBJ2-4, with D perhaps TRBD1 (5 bases). V lost 3 bases and J lost 3, with 9 bases in between. Germline lookup yields CDR1 SNHLY and CDR2 FYNNEI. This CDR3 is built from 14 residues. DNA for the CDR3: TGTGCCAGCAGTGACAGGACATACAAAAACATTCAGTACTTC. It encodes CASSDRTYKNIQYF.

This clone was observed a single time. The V call is TRBV14, the J call TRBJ1-2; D is possibly TRBD1 (5 bases). Germline lookup yields CDR1 SGHDN and CDR2 FVKESK. The CDR3 has 16 amino acids. The ends were cut back, 1 base at V and 7 bases at J, with 19 bases in the middle. The DNA of the CDR3 is TGTGCCAGCAGCCAAGTGGTTGACAGTTCCTTAGGTGGCTACACCTTC. Translated, it gives CASSQVVDSSLGGYTF. Supplemented by reference TRBV14 and TRBJ1-2, the full variable domain reads EAGVTQFPSHSVIEKGQTVTLRCDPISGHDNLYWYRRVMGKEIKFLLHFVKESKQDESGMPNNRFLAERTGGTYSTLKVQPAELEDSGVYFCASSQVVDSSLGGYTFGSGTRLTVV.

The chain is built from TRBV7-2 and TRBJ1-5; D gene unclear. Trimming stripped 5 bases from V and 4 bases from J, with 6 bases between. CDR3 length: 12 residues. Germline CDR1 is SGHTA and CDR2 is FQGNSA. The CDR3 loop is CASSLENQPQHF. The CDR3 bases are TGTGCCAGCAGCCTAGAGAATCAGCCCCAGCATTTT.

The chain couples TRBV3-1 (or the pseudogene TRBV3-2) to TRBJ2-6, with D hard to call. Germline V gene lookup returns CDR1 LGHDT and CDR2 YNNKEL (reference sequence). The V end was cut by 4 bases, the J end by 1 base, with 8 bases between. This CDR3 has 15 residues. The CDR3 region has the DNA TGTGCCAGCAGCCCCCTCCTGTCTGGGGCCAACGTCCTGACTTTC. Translated: CASSPLLSGANVLTF.

The chain joins TRBV19 to TRBJ1-4; no definite D call. The CDR3 spans 14 residues. Germline CDR1 is LNHDA and CDR2 is SQIVND (reference sequence). The germline V and J ends were trimmed by 7 bases and 8 bases, with 17 bases remaining between them. CDR3 amino acids: CASKPPSPWEKLFF. Written as DNA, the CDR3 is TGTGCCAGTAAGCCGCCGAGCCCTTGGGAAAAACTGTTTTTT.

The chain employs TRBV2 and TRBJ2-2, with D perhaps matching TRBD1 or TRBD2 (6 bases each). Germline-derived CDR1 and CDR2 are SNHLY and FYNNEI. The CDR3 runs to 15 residues. The germline V and J ends were trimmed by 8 bases and 6 bases, with 19 bases remaining between them. This CDR3 is CASEGQPRGAGELFF. The DNA for the CDR3 is TGTGCCAGCGAGGGTCAGCCTAGGGGGGCCGGGGAGCTGTTTTTT.

This sequence joins TRBV27 and TRBJ2-7; D is unresolved. There are 11 residues in the CDR3. The V gene lost 3 bases and the J gene lost 5 bases, with 5 bases spanning the gap. The V gene's germline CDR1 is MNHEY and CDR2 SMNVEV (reference sequence). The CDR3 is CASSLGNEQYF. In DNA, the CDR3 is TGTGCCAGCAGTTTGGGAAACGAGCAGTACTTC.

The rearrangement links TRBV5-4 to TRBJ1-6; TRBD1 might be the D (5 bases). Germline CDR1 SGHNT, CDR2 YYREEE (reference sequence). Trimming cost V 0 bases and J 7 bases, with 11 bases left between them. This CDR3 comprises 15 residues. As DNA, the CDR3 is TGTGCCAGCAGCTTGGCCCGCGGGGGGAATTCACCCCTCCACTTT. Its translation: CASSLARGGNSPLHF.

The chain combines TRBV18 with TRBJ2-7, with 11 nucleotides matching TRBD2. Germline CDR1 and CDR2: KGHSH and LQKENI. V lost 6 bases to trimming and J lost 3 bases; unmatched junction nucleotides: 4. CDR3 length: 14 residues. CDR3 DNA: TGTGCCAGCTCCGCCGGACTAGCGGGCTACGAGCAGTACTTC. Translated: CASSAGLAGYEQYF.

This sequence joins TRBV5-1 and TRBJ2-7, with 10 nucleotides matching TRBD1. The CDR3 is 14 amino acids. V shed 3 bases, J shed 5 bases, and the junction held 5 bases outside the gene matches. CDR1 SGHRS and CDR2 YFSETQ come from the germline V gene. CDR3 coding DNA: TGCGCCAGCAGCTCGGGACAGGGGTTCGACGAGCAGTACTTC. This sequence encodes CASSSGQGFDEQYF.

The J gene is TRBJ1-5, the V gene TRBV10-3; D is uncertain. This CDR3 has 12 amino acids. Trimming removed 6 bases from V and 5 bases from J, with 8 bases in between. CDR1 and CDR2 from the germline V gene are ENHRY and SYGVKD. CDR3 bases: TGTGCCATCAGCGCCTGGGATCAGCCCCAGCATTTT. It specifies CAISAWDQPQHF.

This clone was seen a handful of times. V gene TRBV14 combines with J gene TRBJ2-7; TRBD2 aligns across 7 bases. V was pared by 0 bases and J by 6 bases, with 8 bases of the junction left unmatched. CDR3 length: 15 amino acids. Germline V gene data show CDR1 as SGHDN and CDR2 as FVKESK. CDR3 coding DNA: TGTGCCAGCAGCCAAGATCCGGGGACTATAGGCGAGCAGTACTTC. It specifies CASSQDPGTIGEQYF.